Many counts were recorded for the clone carrying this T cell receptor (beta chain). Its antigen is undetermined. The sample comes from a study of T cell repertoires in cytomegalovirus infection. The overall study: Indicated by public TCR beta signatures were CMV infection and matching HLA type. Overall study findings and caveats: Dominant in the ex vivo response were TCR beta clonotypes restricted by HLA-C and specific for CMV. Identification of carriers of CMV plus the relevant HLA was achieved through cumulative public TCR beta family frequency.

TCRdb itself ran the reads through MiXCR, one entry per CDR3 protein. Of approximately 500,000 distinct CDR3 sequences in the sample, roughly 12% were seen once. CDR1 is SGHNT and CDR2 is YENEEA in the germline V gene. V dropped 2 bases and J dropped 2 bases, with 16 bases sitting between them. The CDR3 is 16 residues long. The sample consisted of PBMCs. The sequence came from a human donor in good health (CMV status not recorded). Some clones in this sample may be carry-over from other donors' samples. V gene TRBV11-3 combines with J gene TRBJ2-7; the D gene could be TRBD1 or TRBD2 (5 bases each). CDR3 sequence: CASSLRPGTGTYEQYF. Written as DNA, the CDR3 is TGTGCCAGCAGCTTACGGCCAGGGACGGGAACCTACGAGCAGTACTTC. The entire variable domain, with the rest obtained from reference TRBV11-3 and TRBJ2-7, is as follows: EAGVVQSPRYKIIEKKQPVAFWCNPISGHNTLYWYLQNLGQGPELLIRYENEEAVDDSQLPKDRFSAERLKGVDSTLKIQPAELGDSAVYLCASSLRPGTGTYEQYFGPGTRLTVT.